A selection of T cell receptor beta chains follows, all from one sample in a study of shared clonotypes between healthy human individuals. The repertoire was sequenced with immunoSEQ multiplex PCR; TCRdb's copy has only in-frame clones and lacks some. The table has around 1.6 million clones, 95% to 99% seen once; the top ten hold about 0.45%. The sample was naive CD4+ T cells sorted from blood. The source is a man aged 25 to 40 in good health. Each CDR3 is given with its conserved first and last residue. D genes are given only for firm matches. Not every row has a clone size; where given, it reads once, few, many or a size class.

v_gene: TRBV12-5
j_gene: TRBJ1-2
len: 14
abundance: -
d_gene: TRBD1
CDR3aa: CASGLDRGLYGYTF
CDR3nt: TGTGCTAGTGGCCTGGACAGGGGGCTCTATGGCTACACCTTC

v_gene: TRBV25-1
j_gene: TRBJ1-5
len: 14
abundance: -
d_gene: -
CDR3aa: CASLGLGVSQPQHF
CDR3nt: TGTGCCAGCTTAGGATTAGGGGTTTCTCAGCCCCAGCATTTT

v_gene: TRBV27
j_gene: TRBJ2-2
len: 13
abundance: -
d_gene: -
CDR3aa: CATFDVFLGELFF
CDR3nt: TGTGCCACCTTTGATGTGTTTCTCGGGGAGCTGTTTTTT

v_gene: TRBV9
j_gene: TRBJ2-3
len: 14
abundance: once
d_gene: -
CDR3aa: CASSPEADTDTQYF
CDR3nt: TGTGCCAGCAGCCCCGAAGCGGACACAGATACGCAGTATTTT

v_gene: TRBV19
j_gene: TRBJ2-3
len: 15
abundance: -
d_gene: TRBD1
CDR3aa: CASTLGQGATDTQYF
CDR3nt: TGTGCCAGTACCTTGGGACAGGGAGCGACAGATACGCAGTATTTT

v_gene: TRBV10-1
j_gene: TRBJ1-5
len: 12
abundance: -
d_gene: -
CDR3aa: CASSSGNQPQHF
CDR3nt: TGCGCCAGCAGCTCAGGGAATCAGCCCCAGCATTTT

v_gene: TRBV7-3
j_gene: TRBJ2-3
len: 15
abundance: -
d_gene: TRBD2
CDR3aa: CASSFRTSGRDTQYF
CDR3nt: TGTGCCAGCAGCTTCAGGACTAGCGGGAGAGATACGCAGTATTTT

v_gene: TRBV5-6
j_gene: TRBJ2-7
len: 17
abundance: -
d_gene: -
CDR3aa: CASSLAIQGHSSYEQYF
CDR3nt: TGTGCCAGCAGCTTGGCTATTCAGGGACACAGCTCCTACGAGCAGTACTTC

v_gene: TRBV18
j_gene: TRBJ2-6
len: 19
abundance: -
d_gene: TRBD1
CDR3aa: CASSPLSGTGSSGANVLTF
CDR3nt: TGTGCCAGCTCACCACTGTCAGGGACAGGGAGCTCTGGGGCCAACGTCCTGACTTTC

v_gene: TRBV11-2
j_gene: TRBJ1-4
len: 15
abundance: -
d_gene: -
CDR3aa: CASSSVRGSNEELFF
CDR3nt: TGTGCCAGCAGCTCGGTTAGGGGATCTAATGAGGAACTGTTTTTT

v_gene: TRBV27
j_gene: TRBJ2-7
len: 14
abundance: -
d_gene: TRBD2
CDR3aa: CASSLIAGAYEQYF
CDR3nt: TGTGCCAGCAGTTTGATAGCGGGAGCCTACGAGCAGTACTTC

v_gene: TRBV4-1
j_gene: TRBJ2-7
len: 15
abundance: -
d_gene: TRBD2
CDR3aa: CASSHRALAAGEQYF
CDR3nt: TGCGCCAGCAGCCACCGGGCTCTAGCGGCGGGTGAGCAGTACTTC

v_gene: TRBV20-1
j_gene: TRBJ2-7
len: 11
abundance: -
d_gene: -
CDR3aa: CSARGLGEQYF
CDR3nt: TGCAGTGCTAGAGGGTTGGGCGAGCAGTACTTC

v_gene: TRBV5-1
j_gene: TRBJ2-7
len: 17
abundance: -
d_gene: -
CDR3aa: CASSLYRQGSVMNEQYF
CDR3nt: TGCGCCAGCAGCTTGTATCGGCAGGGGTCCGTTATGAACGAGCAGTACTTC

v_gene: TRBV18
j_gene: TRBJ2-3
len: 14
abundance: -
d_gene: -
CDR3aa: CASSYTAMADTQYF
CDR3nt: TGTGCCAGCTCCTACACCGCTATGGCAGATACGCAGTATTTT

v_gene: TRBV29-1
j_gene: TRBJ2-7
len: 13
abundance: -
d_gene: TRBD2
CDR3aa: CSVGSGILYEQYF
CDR3nt: TGCAGCGTAGGTAGCGGGATACTCTACGAGCAGTACTTC

v_gene: TRBV10-3
j_gene: TRBJ2-2
len: 14
abundance: -
d_gene: -
CDR3aa: CAIKRASATGELFF
CDR3nt: TGTGCCATCAAGAGGGCTAGCGCAACCGGGGAGCTGTTTTTT

v_gene: TRBV29-1
j_gene: TRBJ2-3
len: 14
abundance: few
d_gene: -
CDR3aa: CSVVAEARTDTQYF
CDR3nt: TGCAGCGTTGTCGCGGAGGCTAGAACAGATACGCAGTATTTT

v_gene: TRBV30
j_gene: TRBJ2-3
len: 16
abundance: -
d_gene: -
CDR3aa: CAWSGRWRASTDTQYF
CDR3nt: TGTGCCTGGAGTGGGCGGTGGAGAGCTAGCACAGATACGCAGTATTTT

v_gene: TRBV2
j_gene: TRBJ1-2
len: 13
abundance: -
d_gene: TRBD1
CDR3aa: CASGQGADYGYTF
CDR3nt: TGTGCCAGCGGGCAGGGGGCGGACTATGGCTACACCTTC

v_gene: TRBV5-1
j_gene: TRBJ2-2
len: 14
abundance: -
d_gene: -
CDR3aa: CASSLNTNTGELFF
CDR3nt: TGCGCCAGCAGCTTGAACACGAACACCGGGGAGCTGTTTTTT

v_gene: TRBV7-8
j_gene: TRBJ2-1
len: 17
abundance: -
d_gene: -
CDR3aa: CASSLITPGLFHNEQFF
CDR3nt: TGTGCCAGCAGCTTAATAACCCCGGGACTCTTCCACAATGAGCAGTTCTTC

v_gene: TRBV19
j_gene: TRBJ1-5
len: 15
abundance: -
d_gene: -
CDR3aa: CASSIVRGAGQPQHF
CDR3nt: TGTGCCAGTAGTATAGTCCGGGGGGCCGGACAGCCCCAGCATTTT

v_gene: TRBV7-2
j_gene: TRBJ1-4
len: 15
abundance: once
d_gene: TRBD1
CDR3aa: CASSLLGTGREKLFF
CDR3nt: TGTGCCAGCAGCTTACTAGGGACAGGGCGAGAAAAACTGTTTTTT

v_gene: TRBV5-1
j_gene: TRBJ1-2
len: 16
abundance: -
d_gene: TRBD1
CDR3aa: CASSAGQILANYGYTF
CDR3nt: TGCGCCAGCAGCGCGGGACAGATCCTGGCTAACTATGGCTACACCTTC

v_gene: TRBV18
j_gene: TRBJ2-2
len: 14
abundance: -
d_gene: -
CDR3aa: CASSQESGTGELFF
CDR3nt: TGTGCCAGCTCACAAGAGAGCGGGACCGGGGAGCTGTTTTTT

v_gene: TRBV5-1
j_gene: TRBJ2-5
len: 14
abundance: -
d_gene: -
CDR3aa: CASSLEKEAETQYF
CDR3nt: TGCGCCAGCAGCTTGGAAAAGGAGGCGGAGACCCAGTACTTC

v_gene: TRBV21-1
j_gene: TRBJ2-5
len: 17
abundance: -
d_gene: -
CDR3aa: CASSKLTSGSRGETQYF
CDR3nt: TGTGCCAGCAGCAAATTGACTAGCGGGAGTAGAGGAGAGACCCAGTACTTC

v_gene: TRBV11-2
j_gene: TRBJ2-1
len: 16
abundance: -
d_gene: -
CDR3aa: CASSSGLRSSYNEQFF
CDR3nt: TGTGCCAGCAGCTCGGGACTGAGAAGCTCCTACAATGAGCAGTTCTTC

v_gene: TRBV28
j_gene: TRBJ2-4
len: 14
abundance: -
d_gene: TRBD2
CDR3aa: CASSDGRTKNIQYF
CDR3nt: TGTGCCAGCAGCGACGGGAGGACCAAAAACATTCAGTACTTC

v_gene: TRBV6-5
j_gene: TRBJ1-1
len: 14
abundance: -
d_gene: -
CDR3aa: CASSSGVGNTEAFF
CDR3nt: TGTGCCAGCAGTTCGGGGGTAGGGAACACTGAAGCTTTCTTT

v_gene: TRBV5-4
j_gene: TRBJ2-3
len: 15
abundance: -
d_gene: TRBD2
CDR3aa: CASSLFSGGTDTQYF
CDR3nt: TGTGCCAGCAGCTTGTTTAGCGGGGGCACAGATACGCAGTATTTT

v_gene: TRBV18
j_gene: TRBJ1-3
len: 16
abundance: -
d_gene: -
CDR3aa: CASSPLDILSSNTIYF
CDR3nt: TGTGCCAGCTCACCACTGGACATCTTATCGAGTAACACCATATATTTT

v_gene: TRBV5-1
j_gene: TRBJ2-7
len: 15
abundance: -
d_gene: TRBD1
CDR3aa: CASSPAGQGTYEQYF
CDR3nt: TGCGCCAGCAGCCCAGCGGGACAGGGGACCTACGAGCAGTACTTC

v_gene: TRBV4-1
j_gene: TRBJ2-7
len: 16
abundance: -
d_gene: TRBD2
CDR3aa: CASSRFLAVNTYEQYF
CDR3nt: TGCGCCAGCAGCCGCTTCCTAGCGGTGAACACCTACGAGCAGTACTTC

v_gene: TRBV10-3
j_gene: TRBJ2-1
len: 12
abundance: -
d_gene: -
CDR3aa: CAIGKTNNEQFF
CDR3nt: TGTGCCATCGGGAAGACTAACAATGAGCAGTTCTTC

v_gene: TRBV6-1
j_gene: TRBJ2-5
len: 14
abundance: -
d_gene: -
CDR3aa: CASSGAVVQGTQYF
CDR3nt: TGTGCCAGCAGTGGAGCGGTTGTTCAAGGGACCCAGTACTTC

v_gene: TRBV11-2
j_gene: TRBJ2-7
len: 18
abundance: -
d_gene: -
CDR3aa: CASSLEGPMTIGSYEQYF
CDR3nt: TGTGCCAGCAGCTTAGAGGGGCCGATGACGATCGGGAGTTACGAGCAGTACTTC

v_gene: TRBV5-1
j_gene: TRBJ2-2
len: 20
abundance: -
d_gene: -
CDR3aa: CASSLHLGPGSLSGTGELFF
CDR3nt: TGCGCCAGCAGCCTACATCTCGGACCAGGGAGCCTAAGTGGGACCGGGGAGCTGTTTTTT

v_gene: TRBV5-4
j_gene: TRBJ2-3
len: 12
abundance: once
d_gene: -
CDR3aa: CASSRDSLVMYF
CDR3nt: TGTGCCAGCAGCCGAGACAGCCTGGTTATGTATTTT

v_gene: TRBV7-8
j_gene: TRBJ2-1
len: 19
abundance: -
d_gene: TRBD2
CDR3aa: CASSFPLTSGREGGNEQFF
CDR3nt: TGTGCCAGCAGCTTCCCCCTGACTAGCGGGAGGGAGGGGGGCAATGAGCAGTTCTTC